Described below is a single TCR beta chain sequence and its context. The data derive from a study of T-cell memory formation after mild COVID-19. The J segment lost 2 bases and the V segment lost 5 bases, leaving 5 bases of the junction unmatched. Germline loops: CDR1 SQVTM, CDR2 ANQGSEA. This CDR3 is 15 amino acids long. TCRdb reprocessed the 5' RACE reads via MiXCR and lists one record per CDR3 protein. The table shows hundreds of thousands of distinct CDR3 sequences, with more than 20% occurring only once. The sequencing sample was made of PBMCs or a T cell subset sorted from them (not recorded which). This receptor was obtained from an adult woman who had mild COVID-19 (a few samples of this study predate the infection). Cell type and time point are not known. V gene TRBV29-1 combines with J gene TRBJ2-1, with 11 bases aligning to TRBD2. The CDR3, as DNA: TGCAGCGTTACCCCGACTAGCGGGGCCTACAATGAGCAGTTCTTC. As protein: CSVTPTSGAYNEQFF.